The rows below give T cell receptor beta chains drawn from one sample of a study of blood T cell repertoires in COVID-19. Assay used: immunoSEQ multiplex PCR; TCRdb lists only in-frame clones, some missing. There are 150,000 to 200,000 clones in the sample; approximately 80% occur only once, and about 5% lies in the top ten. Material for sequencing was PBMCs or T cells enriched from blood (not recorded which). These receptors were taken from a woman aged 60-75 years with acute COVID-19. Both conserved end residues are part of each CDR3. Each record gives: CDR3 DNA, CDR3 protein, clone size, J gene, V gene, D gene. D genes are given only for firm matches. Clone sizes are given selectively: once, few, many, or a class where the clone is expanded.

CDR3 DNA: TGTGCCAGCAGTTACTCAGGGGCTGATACGCAGTATTTT
CDR3 protein: CASSYSGADTQYF
clone size: .
J gene: TRBJ2-3
V gene: TRBV6-5
D gene: .

CDR3 DNA: TGTGCCAGCAGCTTAGCTGGACAGGGATTTCATGGCTACACCTTC
CDR3 protein: CASSLAGQGFHGYTF
clone size: .
J gene: TRBJ1-2
V gene: TRBV7-2
D gene: TRBD1

CDR3 DNA: TGCGCCAGCAGCCAGAGGGGACAGTCTCGCGTCTATGGCTACACCTTC
CDR3 protein: CASSQRGQSRVYGYTF
clone size: .
J gene: TRBJ1-2
V gene: TRBV4-1
D gene: TRBD1

CDR3 DNA: TGTGCCATCAGTGAGGTGACTAGCGGGGGTAATGAGCAGTTCTTC
CDR3 protein: CAISEVTSGGNEQFF
clone size: .
J gene: TRBJ2-1
V gene: TRBV10-3
D gene: TRBD2

CDR3 DNA: TGTGCCAGCAGCCAAGATCTTACAGGGGGGAGGGAAAAACTGTTTTTT
CDR3 protein: CASSQDLTGGREKLFF
clone size: .
J gene: TRBJ1-4
V gene: TRBV3-1/TRBV3-2
D gene: TRBD1

CDR3 DNA: TGTGCCAGCAGTTTCTTAGATACGCAGTATTTT
CDR3 protein: CASSFLDTQYF
clone size: .
J gene: TRBJ2-3
V gene: TRBV12-3/TRBV12-4
D gene: .

CDR3 DNA: TGTGCCAGTAGTATAGTAAGTGTGCGGCCCCAGCATTTT
CDR3 protein: CASSIVSVRPQHF
clone size: .
J gene: TRBJ1-5
V gene: TRBV19
D gene: .

CDR3 DNA: TGTGCCAGTAGCTCTATCCAGGGGAGACATCAGCCCCAGCATTTT
CDR3 protein: CASSSIQGRHQPQHF
clone size: few
J gene: TRBJ1-5
V gene: TRBV19
D gene: .

CDR3 DNA: TGTGCCAGCTCAGGGGCGCCGGATAGCAATCAGCCCCAGCATTTT
CDR3 protein: CASSGAPDSNQPQHF
clone size: .
J gene: TRBJ1-5
V gene: TRBV18
D gene: .

CDR3 DNA: TGCGCCAGCAGCTTGGGGGGGACAAAAGAGACCCAGTACTTC
CDR3 protein: CASSLGGTKETQYF
clone size: once
J gene: TRBJ2-5
V gene: TRBV5-1
D gene: .

CDR3 DNA: TGTGCCAGCAGCTTAGAGGCCGCGGAGGACTATGGCTACACCTTC
CDR3 protein: CASSLEAAEDYGYTF
clone size: few
J gene: TRBJ1-2
V gene: TRBV7-2
D gene: .

CDR3 DNA: TGTGCCAGCAGCGAACAGGGAATCGGGGAGCTGTTTTTT
CDR3 protein: CASSEQGIGELFF
clone size: few
J gene: TRBJ2-2
V gene: TRBV7-2
D gene: .

CDR3 DNA: TGCGCCAGCAGCCGAGCAAGGGGGAACACTGAAGCTTTCTTT
CDR3 protein: CASSRARGNTEAFF
clone size: .
J gene: TRBJ1-1
V gene: TRBV4-3
D gene: .

CDR3 DNA: TGTGCCATCACCTTCGGGGGGTCTAACTATGGCTACACCTTC
CDR3 protein: CAITFGGSNYGYTF
clone size: .
J gene: TRBJ1-2
V gene: TRBV10-3
D gene: .

CDR3 DNA: TGTGCCAGCAGCTGGACTAGCGGGGGGCGAGAGACCCAGTACTTC
CDR3 protein: CASSWTSGGRETQYF
clone size: .
J gene: TRBJ2-5
V gene: TRBV6-5
D gene: TRBD2

CDR3 DNA: TGTGCCAGTAGTATCAGGACAGGGGCGAACACCGGGGAGCTGTTTTTT
CDR3 protein: CASSIRTGANTGELFF
clone size: once
J gene: TRBJ2-2
V gene: TRBV19
D gene: TRBD1

CDR3 DNA: TGTGCCAGCAGCTTAAACGTCGGAGCCGGATCTAATGAAAAACTGTTTTTT
CDR3 protein: CASSLNVGAGSNEKLFF
clone size: .
J gene: TRBJ1-4
V gene: TRBV11-2
D gene: .

CDR3 DNA: TGTGCCAGCAGCTTCACTAGCGGGGGTACAGATACGCAGTATTTT
CDR3 protein: CASSFTSGGTDTQYF
clone size: .
J gene: TRBJ2-3
V gene: TRBV7-2
D gene: TRBD2

CDR3 DNA: TGTGCCAGCAGCTACGTCGGGGGGCGCAGGGACACCATATATTTT
CDR3 protein: CASSYVGGRRDTIYF
clone size: .
J gene: TRBJ1-3
V gene: TRBV7-2
D gene: .

CDR3 DNA: TGTGCCAGCAGCTATCTTAGCTATGAGCAGTTCTTC
CDR3 protein: CASSYLSYEQFF
clone size: once
J gene: TRBJ2-1
V gene: TRBV11-2
D gene: .

CDR3 DNA: TGTGCCAGCAGCTTAGCAAGCGGGGGGGCCATCGATGAGCAGTTCTTC
CDR3 protein: CASSLASGGAIDEQFF
clone size: few
J gene: TRBJ2-1
V gene: TRBV7-2
D gene: TRBD2

CDR3 DNA: TGCAGCGGGTCCGGAGGGACAGGGAACACTGAAGCTTTCTTT
CDR3 protein: CSGSGGTGNTEAFF
clone size: .
J gene: TRBJ1-1
V gene: TRBV29-1
D gene: TRBD1

CDR3 DNA: TGTGCCAGCAGTTTATATCCGGGGATGAACACCATATATTTT
CDR3 protein: CASSLYPGMNTIYF
clone size: .
J gene: TRBJ1-3
V gene: TRBV28
D gene: .

CDR3 DNA: TGTGCCAGCAGCTTACCGGTCAGGGACACTGAAGCTTTCTTT
CDR3 protein: CASSLPVRDTEAFF
clone size: .
J gene: TRBJ1-1
V gene: TRBV7-8
D gene: .

CDR3 DNA: TGTGCCAGCTACGTGCGGGGGGTACAAGAGACCCAGTACTTC
CDR3 protein: CASYVRGVQETQYF
clone size: .
J gene: TRBJ2-5
V gene: TRBV5-4
D gene: TRBD2

CDR3 DNA: TGTGCCAGCAGTGGGGGTGGACAGGTGGGCACAGATACGCAGTATTTT
CDR3 protein: CASSGGGQVGTDTQYF
clone size: .
J gene: TRBJ2-3
V gene: TRBV6-1
D gene: TRBD1

CDR3 DNA: TGTGCCAGTAGTCTACAGGGTCGGGGAAAAGAGACCCAGTACTTC
CDR3 protein: CASSLQGRGKETQYF
clone size: .
J gene: TRBJ2-5
V gene: TRBV19
D gene: .

CDR3 DNA: TGCGCCAGTTGGACGGGATACTATACAGATACGCAGTATTTT
CDR3 protein: CASWTGYYTDTQYF
clone size: .
J gene: TRBJ2-3
V gene: TRBV5-1
D gene: .

CDR3 DNA: TGCGCCAGCAGCTCCACTAGCGGGGCATTTCGTGACGAGCAGTACTTC
CDR3 protein: CASSSTSGAFRDEQYF
clone size: .
J gene: TRBJ2-7
V gene: TRBV5-1
D gene: TRBD2

CDR3 DNA: TGCGCCAGCAGTGAGGGTGGACTTGCGGCTGAAGCTTTCTTT
CDR3 protein: CASSEGGLAAEAFF
clone size: .
J gene: TRBJ1-1
V gene: TRBV10-1
D gene: .

CDR3 DNA: TGCGCCAGCAGCCAACCGCAACACAGCTCTGGGGCCAACGTCCTGACTTTC
CDR3 protein: CASSQPQHSSGANVLTF
clone size: .
J gene: TRBJ2-6
V gene: TRBV4-3
D gene: .

CDR3 DNA: TGTGCCAGCAGCTTAGAATTCCAGCGGGGGGGTGCAGATACGCAGTATTTT
CDR3 protein: CASSLEFQRGGADTQYF
clone size: .
J gene: TRBJ2-3
V gene: TRBV7-2
D gene: TRBD2

CDR3 DNA: TGCGCCAGCAGTAGCGGGGGGGAGACCCAGTACTTC
CDR3 protein: CASSSGGETQYF
clone size: .
J gene: TRBJ2-5
V gene: TRBV5-1
D gene: TRBD2

CDR3 DNA: TGTGCCAGCAGTTTAGTTCCCCGGGGTGACAATGAGCAGTTCTTC
CDR3 protein: CASSLVPRGDNEQFF
clone size: few
J gene: TRBJ2-1
V gene: TRBV28
D gene: .

CDR3 DNA: TGTGCCAGCAACTGGCGGGGGTTACAAGAGACCCAGTACTTC
CDR3 protein: CASNWRGLQETQYF
clone size: .
J gene: TRBJ2-5
V gene: TRBV9
D gene: TRBD2

CDR3 DNA: TGCGCCAGCAGCCACCAGAAACGACAGGGCGGGGAGACCCAGTACTTC
CDR3 protein: CASSHQKRQGGETQYF
clone size: .
J gene: TRBJ2-5
V gene: TRBV4-3
D gene: TRBD1

CDR3 DNA: TGTGCCAGCAGTTTATCGGGGGGGTCTGAAGCTTTCTTT
CDR3 protein: CASSLSGGSEAFF
clone size: few
J gene: TRBJ1-1
V gene: TRBV27
D gene: .

CDR3 DNA: TGTGCCAGCAGCTTAGGACATATTGATGGCTACACCTTC
CDR3 protein: CASSLGHIDGYTF
clone size: .
J gene: TRBJ1-2
V gene: TRBV7-2
D gene: .

CDR3 DNA: TGTGCCAGCAGCCCGTCACAGGGGGATACGCAGTATTTT
CDR3 protein: CASSPSQGDTQYF
clone size: .
J gene: TRBJ2-3
V gene: TRBV3-1/TRBV3-2
D gene: TRBD1

CDR3 DNA: TGTGCCAGCAGCTTATTGAGTCAGGGAGGGACTGAAGCTTTCTTT
CDR3 protein: CASSLLSQGGTEAFF
clone size: .
J gene: TRBJ1-1
V gene: TRBV7-2
D gene: .

CDR3 DNA: TGTGCCAGCAGCGACAACCCGGGACAGGTTATCTCCTTC
CDR3 protein: CASSDNPGQVISF
clone size: .
J gene: TRBJ1-2
V gene: TRBV9
D gene: TRBD1

CDR3 DNA: TGTGCCAGCAGCCAAGATCTCGGGGTTCGGGCTGAAGCTTTCTTT
CDR3 protein: CASSQDLGVRAEAFF
clone size: .
J gene: TRBJ1-1
V gene: TRBV4-2
D gene: .

CDR3 DNA: TGTGCCAGCAGTAACCGACAGGGTCTCGGCAATGAGCAGTTCTTC
CDR3 protein: CASSNRQGLGNEQFF
clone size: .
J gene: TRBJ2-1
V gene: TRBV6-5
D gene: TRBD1

CDR3 DNA: TGTGCCAGCAGTGATGGGACAGGGAGGAGGCCCCAGCATTTT
CDR3 protein: CASSDGTGRRPQHF
clone size: .
J gene: TRBJ1-5
V gene: TRBV2
D gene: TRBD1

CDR3 DNA: TGTGCCAGCAGCCCGGGACTAGCAACAGATACGCAGTATTTT
CDR3 protein: CASSPGLATDTQYF
clone size: .
J gene: TRBJ2-3
V gene: TRBV7-2
D gene: TRBD2

CDR3 DNA: TGTGCCAGCAGCCACGCCTGGACAGCCCATCAGCCCCAGCATTTT
CDR3 protein: CASSHAWTAHQPQHF
clone size: .
J gene: TRBJ1-5
V gene: TRBV28
D gene: .

CDR3 DNA: TGTGCCAGTCAAGGGGCCTCGAACATTCAGTACTTC
CDR3 protein: CASQGASNIQYF
clone size: once
J gene: TRBJ2-4
V gene: TRBV12-3/TRBV12-4
D gene: .

CDR3 DNA: TGTGCCAGCAGCCTTGGAGGCTCTGGAAACACCATATATTTT
CDR3 protein: CASSLGGSGNTIYF
clone size: .
J gene: TRBJ1-3
V gene: TRBV9
D gene: .

CDR3 DNA: TGTGCCAGCAGCCGGACTGGAACTAAAACTAGCACAGATACGCAGTATTTT
CDR3 protein: CASSRTGTKTSTDTQYF
clone size: few
J gene: TRBJ2-3
V gene: TRBV7-9
D gene: .

CDR3 DNA: TGTGCCAGTAAAGGGAGGGGCAGGGAGTACGAGCAGTACTTC
CDR3 protein: CASKGRGREYEQYF
clone size: once
J gene: TRBJ2-7
V gene: TRBV19
D gene: TRBD2

CDR3 DNA: TGTGCCAGCAGCTTAGGGGACAGGGACTCCGAGCAGTACTTC
CDR3 protein: CASSLGDRDSEQYF
clone size: many
J gene: TRBJ2-7
V gene: TRBV7-8
D gene: TRBD1

CDR3 DNA: TGTGCCAGCAGCCTACCGGGGAGGAACTATGGCTACACCTTC
CDR3 protein: CASSLPGRNYGYTF
clone size: once
J gene: TRBJ1-2
V gene: TRBV5-4
D gene: .

CDR3 DNA: TGTGCCACCCACGTGGGACAGGGGGAGTCAGATACGCAGTATTTT
CDR3 protein: CATHVGQGESDTQYF
clone size: .
J gene: TRBJ2-3
V gene: TRBV27
D gene: TRBD1

CDR3 DNA: TGTGCCAGCAGCTTTGGACAGGAGGTCATGCGCTACACCTTC
CDR3 protein: CASSFGQEVMRYTF
clone size: .
J gene: TRBJ1-2
V gene: TRBV5-6
D gene: TRBD1

CDR3 DNA: TGTGCCACCAGTGATTTGCCTTATGCCGGGAGGTACACCGGGGAGCTGTTTTTT
CDR3 protein: CATSDLPYAGRYTGELFF
clone size: .
J gene: TRBJ2-2
V gene: TRBV24-1
D gene: TRBD2